The 2 T cell receptor beta chains listed next were all sequenced from one sample in a study of cytomegalovirus exposure and HLA in healthy donors. Libraries were prepared by immunoSEQ multiplex PCR; TCRdb keeps only in-frame clonotypes and omits some of them. The sample includes some 250,000 clones, 90% of them seen just once. Specimen: PBMCs. The receptors here all came from a woman under 30 in good health and CMV-seronegative.

This rearrangement joins TRBV7-3 to TRBJ2-2, with 9 positions matching TRBD1. Germline V lookup: CDR1 SGHTA, CDR2 FQGTGA. The CDR3 covers 16 residues. The trim removed 1 base at V and 4 bases at J, leaving 4 bases unmatched. The CDR3 DNA is TGTGCCAGCAGCTTAAAAACAGGGGGCGTCACCGGGGAGCTGTTTTTT. Its translation: CASSLKTGGVTGELFF.

This sequence joins TRBV9 and TRBJ2-1; the match to TRBD1 covers 8 bases. The CDR3 extends over 15 amino acids. V lost 2 bases to trimming and J lost 4 bases; unmatched junction nucleotides: 5. Germline CDR1 and CDR2: SGDLS and YYNGEE. CDR3 nucleotides: TGTGCCAGCAGCGTGACAGGGGAACATTACAATGAGCAGTTCTTC. Its translation: CASSVTGEHYNEQFF.